This T cell receptor beta chain is drawn from a study of shared clonotypes between healthy human individuals. Study results and caveats: Sharing across four donors was highest in naive CD4 (roughly 5%) and lowest in memory CD8 (about 0.4%).

The assay was immunoSEQ multiplex PCR, and TCRdb's table has in-frame clones only and misses some. The sample includes roughly 530,000 clones, 90% to 96% of them seen just once. As for this clone: Its specificity is unknown.

CDR3 length equals 14 residues. Germline CDR1 is SQVTM and CDR2 is ANQGSEA. Trimming cost V 6 bases and J 3 bases, with 18 bases left between them. The rearrangement links TRBV29-1 to TRBJ2-7; D gene uncertain. The sample comprised naive CD4+ T cells sorted from blood. Subset described: CD45RA+ positively selected. The TCR sequence derives from a woman aged 25 to 39 in good health. The CDR3 sequence is CSVVFGSLNYEQYF. The CDR3 bases are TGCAGCGTAGTTTTCGGTTCCCTGAACTACGAGCAGTACTTC.